This entry concerns a single T cell receptor (beta chain). The data were obtained in a study of patients and donors after allogeneic stem cell transplantation. This CDR3 has 10 amino acids. The germline V and J ends were trimmed by 4 bases and 7 bases, with 4 bases remaining between them. CDR1 and CDR2 from the germline V gene are MNHEY and SVGEGT. TCRdb reanalysed the RT-PCR reads using MiXCR and keeps one entry per CDR3 protein. The table shows more than 850,000 distinct CDR3 sequences, with under 20% occurring only once. The sequence came from a human donor who was either an allogeneic HSCT recipient or a stem cell or donor lymphocyte infusion donor (not recorded which). It is not recorded whose cells these are; they may come from a transplant donor. The rearrangement links TRBV6-2 or TRBV6-3 to TRBJ2-5; no definite D call. The sequenced sample was blood, either unsorted or a sorted T cell fraction (not recorded which). The CDR3 reads CASSSATQYF. For the CDR3, the DNA is TGTGCCAGCAGTTCAGCGACCCAGTACTTC.